The T cell receptor (beta chain) described here comes from a study of blood T cell repertoires in COVID-19. On the study more broadly: The samples span acute and convalescent COVID-19 from the United States, Italy and Spain. The analysed material was cDNA or gDNA that came from T cells, B-cell-depleted T cells, or PBMCs.

This CDR3 region has 16 residues. The V gene's germline CDR1 is SGHVS and CDR2 FNYEAQ. J was trimmed by 0 bases and V by 6 bases; bases with no gene match: 5. Libraries were prepared by immunoSEQ multiplex PCR; TCRdb keeps only in-frame clonotypes and omits some of them. The profile shows roughly 140,000 clones, around 80% of them singletons. Participant-reported clinical history was the basis for cohort assignment. The rearrangement links TRBV7-6 to TRBJ2-7, with 13 bases aligning to TRBD2. The sequence was obtained from a woman younger than 35 who had been exposed to COVID-19. The material sequenced was PBMCs or T cells enriched from blood (not recorded which). CDR3 loop: CASSPGLAGVSYEQYF. The CDR3 region has the DNA TGTGCCAGCAGTCCCGGACTAGCGGGAGTCTCCTACGAGCAGTACTTC. Full variable domain (rest looked up from reference TRBV7-6 and TRBJ2-7): GAGVSQSPRYKVTKRGQDVALRCDPISGHVSLYWYRQALGQGPEFLTYFNYEAQQDKSGLPNDRFSAERPEGSISTLTIQRTEQRDSAMYRCASSPGLAGVSYEQYFGPGTRLTVT.